This paragraph covers one TCR beta chain sequence. Its target is unknown. The TCR beta profiling, which covered VDJ combination and CDR3 sequence, was carried out using genomic DNA as the template. MiXCR, run by TCRdb on the reads, gives a single entry per CDR3 protein. The sample carries 200,000 or so distinct CDR3 sequences, around 66% recorded once. The sample is drawn from a study of CD8+CD57+ T cells in acquired aplastic anemia. Study-wide context: On average, sorted CD4+ and CD8+ cells gave 3 to 3.5 ug of DNA.

Study-level results: Patients and controls turned out to have roughly 30 CD8+ CDR3 sequences in common.

Germline V gene sequence: CDR1 SGHTA, CDR2 FQGTGA. CDR3 size: 13 residues. The germline V and J ends were trimmed by 5 bases and 8 bases, with 15 bases remaining between them. Sequencing used sorted CD4+, CD8+, or CD8+CD57+ T cells (not recorded which) from PBMCs. This TCR derives from a human donor with severe aplastic anemia or a healthy control (not recorded which). The chain uses TRBV7-3 and TRBJ1-2; a possible D gene is TRBD1 (5 bases). The CDR3 coding sequence is TGTGCCAGCAGCCCGGGGCTACCGGAAGGCTACACCTTC. It codes for CASSPGLPEGYTF.